This entry features one T cell receptor (beta chain) sequence. Its cognate antigen is unknown. The germline V gene encodes CDR1 SEHNR and CDR2 FQNEAQ (reference sequence). The CDR3 extends over 17 amino acids. Trimming cost V 4 bases and J 0 bases, with 17 bases left between them. A sample-barcoded 5' primer and a J-beta primer mix were used in a second PCR of roughly 6 to 11 cycles. One entry per CDR3 protein, called by TCRdb with MiXCR from the 5' RACE reads. The repertoire holds 800,000 or so distinct CDR3 sequences, with approximately 59% as singletons. The data stem from a study of blood T cells in healthy people across ages. As for the study in general: Roughly one uniquely barcoded beta molecule per two T cells was captured.

Healthy Russian Caucasian donors spanned ages roughly 6 to 100 years. Study-level results: Among T cells, TCR beta diversity per million cells dropped roughly linearly as age rose. Strong correlation linked observed beta diversity and percent naive T cells.

The chain couples TRBV7-9 to TRBJ2-3; a possible D gene is TRBD1 (5 bases). The receptor was isolated from a man aged 25-45 years in good health. Sequencing input: blood. CDR3 DNA: TGTGCCAGCAGCTCCGAGTGGGGCGGTACTAGCACAGATACGCAGTATTTT. Amino acids: CASSSEWGGTSTDTQYF.